One sample yielded the 29 T cell receptor beta chains listed below, sequenced in a study of blood T cell repertoires in COVID-19. The assay was immunoSEQ multiplex PCR, and TCRdb's table has in-frame clones only and misses some. This sample has around 310,000 clones, with about 90% found just once. The specimen sequenced was peripheral blood. These receptors all stem from a woman in her thirties or forties with COVID-19, enrolled during active disease.

The V and J genes are TRBV24-1 and TRBJ2-1, with TRBD1 identical over 8 bases. The trim removed 4 bases at V and 3 bases at J, leaving 4 bases unmatched. Germline assignment: CDR1 KGHDR and CDR2 SFDVKD. The CDR3 spans 15 residues. CDR3 bases: TGTGCCACCAGTGACCCAACAGGGGGCTACAATGAGCAGTTCTTC. Its protein product is CATSDPTGGYNEQFF.

The genes are TRBV6-5 and TRBJ2-7, with 9 bases that match TRBD1. The CDR3 spans 14 residues. Trimming took 6 bases from V and 2 from J; bases not matched to a gene: 5. Per the germline V gene, CDR1 is MNHEY and CDR2 is SVGAGI. CDR3 region: CASSIGTGPYEQYF. CDR3 DNA sequence: TGTGCCAGCAGCATCGGGACAGGGCCCTACGAGCAGTACTTC.

The chain has TRBV3-1 (or the pseudogene TRBV3-2) and TRBJ1-2; 7 nucleotides line up with TRBD1. The CDR3 contains 16 residues. The junction had 11 bases not matched to a gene; V was cut back by 3 bases and J by 4 bases. Germline V gives CDR1 LGHDT, CDR2 YNNKEL (reference sequence). CDR3 sequence (DNA): TGTGCCAGCAGCCATCCAGGTCTACGGGACAGCTATGGCTACACCTTC. Translating it yields CASSHPGLRDSYGYTF.

V is TRBV2 and J is TRBJ2-7; TRBD1 agrees at 9 bases. The CDR3 is 16 residues long. V shed 8 bases and J 4 bases; nucleotides not matched to a gene: 15. Germline V gene sequence: CDR1 SNHLY, CDR2 FYNNEI. CDR3: CASPFGFRTGVYEQYF. The DNA of the CDR3 is TGTGCCAGCCCGTTTGGGTTTAGGACAGGGGTTTACGAGCAGTACTTC.

This clone was seen a few times. The CDR3 region is CASSASAGGPGEQYF. CDR3 nucleotide sequence: TGTGCCAGCAGCGCCTCAGCGGGAGGGCCGGGGGAGCAGTACTTC. The rearrangement joins TRBV7-2 to TRBJ2-7; TRBD2 aligns across 10 bases. Trimming took 5 bases from V and 7 from J; bases not matched to a gene: 11. CDR1 and CDR2 (germline): SGHTA, FQGNSA. CDR3 length: 15 residues.

The chain links TRBV9 to TRBJ1-1; D is ambiguous. The germline CDR1 and CDR2 sequences are SGDLS and YYNGEE. The CDR3 contains 15 residues. With 3 bases removed from V and 2 bases from J, the gap between germline ends came to 14 bases. CDR3 loop: CASSARDTVNTEAFF. Written as DNA, the CDR3 is TGTGCCAGCAGCGCGCGCGATACAGTCAACACTGAAGCTTTCTTT.

The V gene is TRBV19, the J gene TRBJ1-2; 8 bases agree with TRBD1. The CDR3 contains 15 residues. Germline CDR1 reads LNHDA; CDR2 reads SQIVND (reference sequence). V lost 8 bases to trimming and J lost 2 bases; unmatched junction nucleotides: 10. CDR3 protein: CASLRTGRNNYGYTF. In DNA form, the CDR3 reads TGTGCCAGTCTTAGGACAGGGAGGAACAACTATGGCTACACCTTC.

V usage is TRBV9 and J usage is TRBJ1-2; no reliable D call. Trimming pared 0 bases from V and 4 bases from J, leaving 10 bases between. In germline, CDR1 is SGDLS, CDR2 YYNGEE. The CDR3 contains 14 residues. The CDR3 spells CASSVDQQTYGYTF. The CDR3 DNA is TGTGCCAGCAGCGTAGATCAACAGACCTATGGCTACACCTTC.

The chain links TRBV2 to TRBJ1-2, with D maybe TRBD1 (5 bases). Germline V gene sequence: CDR1 SNHLY, CDR2 FYNNEI. The CDR3 contains 13 residues. V gave up 6 bases and J gave up 4 bases, with 12 bases separating them. CDR3 in amino acids: CASRLTDTYGYTF. In DNA form, the CDR3 reads TGTGCCAGCAGATTAACGGACACCTATGGCTACACCTTC.

The rearrangement uses TRBV6-5 and TRBJ2-7; D unclear. CDR3 size: 16 residues. V gave up 0 bases and J gave up 2 bases, with 14 bases separating them. Germline values: CDR1 MNHEY, CDR2 SVGAGI. DNA of the CDR3: TGTGCCAGCAGTTACTCGCCACCAGGAACTCCCTACGAGCAGTACTTC. Its translation is CASSYSPPGTPYEQYF.

The chain combines TRBV24-1 with TRBJ2-3, with 7 nucleotides matching TRBD1. CDR3 length: 15 residues. Germline lookup yields CDR1 KGHDR and CDR2 SFDVKD. Trimming removed 5 bases from V and 0 bases from J; junction bases left unmatched: 4. The CDR3 bases are TGTGCCACCAGTGCCAGGGGACAGAGCACAGATACGCAGTATTTT. Its protein product is CATSARGQSTDTQYF.

The V gene is TRBV28, the J gene TRBJ2-1; 11 positions match TRBD2. The CDR3 length is 17 residues. The germline CDR1 and CDR2 sequences are MDHEN and SYDVKM. V shed 2 bases, J shed 5 bases, and the junction held 8 bases outside the gene matches. CDR3 sequence: CASSLLLTSGTNNEQFF. The CDR3 DNA reads TGTGCCAGCAGTTTACTCCTGACTAGCGGGACTAACAATGAGCAGTTCTTC.

The V and J genes are TRBV7-8 and TRBJ1-2; D remains ambiguous. There are 12 residues in the CDR3. Germline CDR1 and CDR2: SGHVS and FQNEAQ. Between the trimmed V and J ends, which lost 5 bases and 4 bases, there was a span of 8 bases. In nucleotides, the CDR3 is TGTGCCAGCAGCGCCGGACTCTATGGCTACACCTTC. It yields the protein CASSAGLYGYTF. The full variable domain, with the rest looked up from reference TRBV7-8 and TRBJ1-2, is GAGVSQSPRYKVAKRGQDVALRCDPISGHVSLFWYQQALGQGPEFLTYFQNEAQLDKSGLPSDRFFAERPEGSVSTLKIQRTQQEDSAVYLCASSAGLYGYTFGSGTRLTVV.

For the CDR3, the DNA is TGTGCCATCATTGGAGGGACCGGGACAGGGGGCGTCTACGAGCAGTACTTC. As protein: CAIIGGTGTGGVYEQYF. The rearrangement links TRBV10-3 to TRBJ2-7, with 12 positions matching TRBD1. The ends lost 7 bases at V and 3 bases at J; junction bases unmatched: 13. Germline lookup yields CDR1 ENHRY and CDR2 SYGVKD. The CDR3 consists of 17 residues.

The chain carries TRBV27 and TRBJ1-2, with D possibly matching TRBD1 (6 bases). This CDR3 has 15 residues. Germline V CDR1 and CDR2: MNHEY, SMNVEV (reference sequence). The ends were cut back, 6 bases at V and 7 bases at J, with 21 bases in the middle. The CDR3 region has the DNA TGTGCCAGCAGAGAATCAGGACAGCCTGGGGGTGGCTACACCTTC. It yields the protein CASRESGQPGGGYTF.

The chain carries TRBV10-2 and TRBJ2-3; possibly TRBD2 for D (6 bases). Trimming took 4 bases from V and 2 from J, leaving 13 bases between them. The germline gives CDR1 WSHSY, CDR2 SAAADI. The CDR3 covers 15 residues. The CDR3 spells CASSVGGEDTDTQYF. The CDR3 DNA follows: TGCGCCAGCAGTGTTGGCGGGGAGGACACAGATACGCAGTATTTT.

V gene TRBV13 combines with J gene TRBJ2-2; D unresolved. CDR1 is PRHDT, CDR2 FYEKMQ, per germline (reference sequence). The CDR3 is made up of 14 amino acids. V gave up 5 bases and J gave up 1 base, with 8 bases separating them. The chain's CDR3 is CASSPPGNTGELFF. CDR3 DNA: TGTGCCAGCAGCCCCCCAGGGAACACCGGGGAGCTGTTTTTT. The whole variable domain, filled in from reference TRBV13 and TRBJ2-2, reads AAGVIQSPRHLIKEKRETATLKCYPIPRHDTVYWYQQGPGQDPQFLISFYEKMQSDKGSIPDRFSAQQFSDYHSELNMSSLELGDSALYFCASSPPGNTGELFFGEGSRLTVL.

The chain couples TRBV28 to TRBJ2-2; a weak D match, TRBD2 (7 bases). Trimming shortened V by 7 bases and J by 3 bases, and 9 bases separated the two germline ends. The CDR3 spans 13 residues. Germline V gene data show CDR1 as MDHEN and CDR2 as SYDVKM. The chain's CDR3 is CASKGGDTGELFF. Here the CDR3 DNA reads TGTGCCAGCAAGGGGGGGGACACCGGGGAGCTGTTTTTT.

The gene calls are TRBV19 and TRBJ1-4; D is unclear. The length of the CDR3 is 14 residues. Germline assignment: CDR1 LNHDA and CDR2 SQIVND (reference sequence). V was trimmed by 9 bases and J by 0 bases, leaving 11 bases between them. CDR3 nucleotides: TGTGCCAGCACACCGGAGGCAACTAATGAAAAACTGTTTTTT. This codes for CASTPEATNEKLFF.

This chain joins TRBV10-3 and TRBJ2-3; perhaps TRBD1 as D (5 bases). Trimming took off 4 bases at V and 0 bases at J, with 11 bases between the two ends. The CDR3 runs to 15 residues. CDR1 and CDR2 from the germline V gene are ENHRY and SYGVKD. The CDR3 protein is CAISGGTGSTDTQYF. CDR3 DNA sequence: TGTGCCATCAGTGGTGGAACAGGTAGCACAGATACGCAGTATTTT.

The chain joins TRBV9 to TRBJ2-3; D ambiguous. The CDR3 is 14 residues long. The germline V gene encodes CDR1 SGDLS and CDR2 YYNGEE. Trimming left V 4 bases short and J 1 base short, with 10 bases between. CDR3 amino acids: CASSLSFGTDTQYF. CDR3 DNA sequence: TGTGCCAGCAGCTTATCCTTTGGCACAGATACGCAGTATTTT.

This chain links TRBV7-2 with TRBJ1-1; the D is unclear. This CDR3 has 14 amino acids. Germline V lookup: CDR1 SGHTA, CDR2 FQGNSA. Trimming took 5 bases from V and 8 from J, leaving 18 bases between them. CDR3 region: CASSPEGGRGEAFF. Here the CDR3 DNA reads TGTGCCAGCAGCCCGGAGGGAGGCAGAGGGGAAGCTTTCTTT.

This sequence joins TRBV6-5 and TRBJ2-7; a weak D match, TRBD1 (5 bases). Germline loops: CDR1 MNHEY, CDR2 SVGAGI. Trimming removed 8 bases at V and 5 bases at J, with 19 bases between. The CDR3 has 14 amino acids. The CDR3 sequence: CASVLTAGWNEQYF. CDR3 in DNA: TGTGCCAGCGTCCTTACGGCAGGGTGGAACGAGCAGTACTTC.

The count of this clone is one. The chain recombines TRBV9 with TRBJ1-2, with D possibly being TRBD1 (6 bases). The CDR3 runs to 13 residues. Trimming cost V 0 bases and J 6 bases, with 9 bases left between them. CDR1 SGDLS and CDR2 YYNGEE come from the germline V gene. The CDR3 DNA sequence: TGTGCCAGCAGCGTAGACAGGGAGCATGGCTACACCTTC. The encoded protein is CASSVDREHGYTF.

This clone was recorded once. Relative to the germline gene, one junction end is altered; a read error may explain this. The genes are TRBV12-3 or TRBV12-4 and TRBJ1-5; no definite D call. CDR3 length equals 12 residues. CDR3 amino acids: CAGSFRRRPQHF. The CDR3 nucleotides read TGTGCCGGCAGTTTTCGGAGGCGGCCCCAGCATTTT.

The rearrangement links TRBV7-9 to TRBJ1-1; D gene uncertain. V was pared by 1 base and J by 6 bases, with 18 bases between. Per germline, CDR1 SEHNR and CDR2 FQNEAQ (reference sequence). The CDR3 extends over 16 amino acids. The CDR3 nucleotides read TGTGCCAGCAGCTTAGGCAAGGAAGGGCGGCGGGCTGAAGCTTTCTTT. Translating gives CASSLGKEGRRAEAFF.

The genes are TRBV9 and TRBJ2-1; 13 nucleotides line up with TRBD2. The junction had 14 bases not matched to a gene; V was cut back by 4 bases and J by 7 bases. Germline V lookup: CDR1 SGDLS, CDR2 YYNGEE. The CDR3 has 18 residues. Written as DNA, the CDR3 is TGTGCCAGCAGCAGATCAACCCCGGGACTAGCGGGATTTAATGAGCAGTTCTTC. It is translated as CASSRSTPGLAGFNEQFF.

This clone was observed once. V and J are TRBV7-3 and TRBJ2-1; possibly TRBD2 for D (6 bases). This CDR3 spans 14 amino acids. Trimming took off 2 bases at V and 14 bases at J, with 19 bases between the two ends. CDR1 is SGHTA, CDR2 FQGTGA, per germline. The CDR3 sequence is CASSLDGSHPGEFF. In DNA, the CDR3 is TGTGCCAGCAGCTTAGATGGCTCCCACCCGGGGGAGTTCTTC.

The chain recombines TRBV5-4 with TRBJ1-2, with D perhaps TRBD1 (5 bases). The CDR3 covers 17 residues. Germline CDR1 reads SGHNT; CDR2 reads YYREEE (reference sequence). The V gene lost 4 bases and the J gene lost 0 bases, with 19 bases spanning the gap. The CDR3 loop is CASSPRIRGEANYGYTF. The CDR3 nucleotides read TGTGCCAGCAGCCCGCGGATCCGGGGGGAAGCTAACTATGGCTACACCTTC.